Described below is a single TCR beta chain sequence and its context. This sample was included in a study of blood T cell repertoires in COVID-19. The overall study: Donors in the United States, Italy and Spain gave samples during acute or convalescent COVID-19. T cells, B-cell-depleted T cells, or PBMCs supplied cDNA or gDNA.

In the source study's methods: Estimation of nucleated cell counts was performed using reference gene primer amplification. Generated by immunoSEQ multiplex PCR, the TCRdb table keeps only in-frame clones and is missing some. D and trimming come from the DNA, and the V and J calls and clone size come from that table. The sample carries under 250,000 clones, approximately 87% recorded once. V was clipped by 2 bases and J by 7 bases; unmatched bases: 8. Per the germline V gene, CDR1 is MGHDK and CDR2 is SYGVNS. This CDR3 has 15 amino acids. The receptor comes from a woman in her 70s with active or convalescent COVID-19. The chain carries TRBV25-1 and TRBJ2-1, with 7 bases lining up with TRBD2. The sample comprised peripheral blood. DNA for the CDR3: TGTGCCAGCAGTGAACGGGGCGGGAGATGGAATGAGCAGTTCTTC. This gives the protein CASSERGGRWNEQFF.